The 24 T cell receptor beta chains given below trace back to one sample, sequenced in a study of T cell changes during pregnancy in multiple sclerosis. Data came from immunoSEQ multiplex PCR; TCRdb stores just in-frame clones and leaves some out. The top ten hold 1.6% of the sample, which has around 110,000 clones, 92% seen once. The sequencing used peripheral blood, collected after pregnancy. Receptor source: a female donor with multiple sclerosis, enrolled in a pregnancy study.

The chain links TRBV30 to TRBJ2-1; 9 positions agree with TRBD1. Germline trimming cut 5 bases from V and 3 bases from J; bases unmatched to any gene: 8. The CDR3 loop spans 15 amino acids. Germline loops: CDR1 GTSNPN, CDR2 SVGIG (reference sequence). CDR3 sequence (DNA): TGTGCCTGGGGGGGAGGACAGGGGTACTACAATGAGCAGTTCTTC. It translates to CAWGGGQGYYNEQFF.

The chain recombines TRBV6-6 with TRBJ2-7, with D maybe TRBD2 (5 bases). The CDR3 has 16 amino acids. V was cut by 4 bases and J by 8 bases, with 24 bases left in between. Looked up from germline, CDR1 is MNHNY and CDR2 is SVGAGI (reference sequence). This CDR3 reads CASSSHTGILKEKQYF. The CDR3 nucleotides are TGTGCCAGCAGTTCACACACCGGGATCCTAAAGGAAAAGCAGTACTTC.

This chain connects TRBV28 to TRBJ1-2; 9 bases fit TRBD1. V dropped 4 bases and J dropped 12; count of bases not matched to a gene: 12. The germline CDR1 and CDR2 sequences are MDHEN and SYDVKM. The CDR3 has 14 amino acids. The CDR3 sequence: CASSSSGTGRFDTF. As DNA, the CDR3 is TGTGCCAGCAGTTCATCCGGGACAGGGCGGTTCGACACCTTC.

This chain connects TRBV4-1 to TRBJ2-3, with D hard to call. Germline V lookup: CDR1 MGHRA, CDR2 YSYEKL. The CDR3 consists of 13 residues. Trimming removed 3 bases at V and 9 bases at J, with 13 bases between. The CDR3 DNA reads TGCGCCAGCAGCCAGAGCAGCGACGGCACGCAGTATTTT. Protein: CASSQSSDGTQYF.

The gene calls are TRBV27 and TRBJ2-3, with D perhaps matching TRBD2 (6 bases). CDR3 length: 17 residues. Trimming took off 8 bases at V and 4 bases at J, with 25 bases between the two ends. Germline loops: CDR1 MNHEY, CDR2 SMNVEV (reference sequence). CDR3 nucleotides: TGTGCCAGCGCTTTCCTACTAGCCTCCGCGAGTCCAGATACGCAGTATTTT. As protein: CASAFLLASASPDTQYF.

The chain joins TRBV5-1 to TRBJ1-1; D not resolved. The CDR3 is 14 amino acids. The ends were cut back, 4 bases at V and 0 bases at J, with 10 bases in the middle. Germline V gene lookup returns CDR1 SGHRS and CDR2 YFSETQ. The CDR3 nucleotides read TGCGCCAGCAGCCGGGCGGGGATGAACACTGAAGCTTTCTTT. Translated: CASSRAGMNTEAFF.

The rearrangement links TRBV6-5 to TRBJ1-1, with TRBD1 matching over 8 bases. This CDR3 has 14 residues. The germline gives CDR1 MNHEY, CDR2 SVGAGI. The junction had 7 bases not matched to a gene; V was cut back by 6 bases and J by 4 bases. CDR3 nucleotide sequence: TGTGCCAGCAGGCGACAGGGGCTCGGCACTGAAGCTTTCTTT. It codes for CASRRQGLGTEAFF.

The V and J genes are TRBV5-4 and TRBJ2-1; 11 bases align to TRBD1. Germline assignment: CDR1 SGHNT and CDR2 YYREEE (reference sequence). V shed 7 bases and J 0 bases; nucleotides not matched to a gene: 9. The CDR3 extends over 17 amino acids. In DNA, the CDR3 is TGTGCCAGCCGGGACAGGGGGGCACTAAGCTCCTACAATGAGCAGTTCTTC. This encodes CASRDRGALSSYNEQFF.

V usage is TRBV30 and J usage is TRBJ2-7, with 8 bases aligning to TRBD1. From germline, CDR1 is GTSNPN and CDR2 SVGIG (reference sequence). This CDR3 is 15 amino acids long. The V and J ends lost 0 bases and 5 bases, in that order; junction bases with no gene match: 9. This CDR3 is CAWSVPWTGPHEQYF. CDR3 DNA: TGTGCCTGGAGTGTACCATGGACAGGGCCCCACGAGCAGTACTTC.

The chain combines TRBV5-1 with TRBJ2-7; 11 bases match TRBD1. The length of the CDR3 is 15 residues. V shed 4 bases and J 5 bases; nucleotides not matched to a gene: 8. Germline CDR1 SGHRS, CDR2 YFSETQ. The CDR3 DNA follows: TGCGCCAGCAGCGCGGACAGGGGGCTTCGGAACGAGCAGTACTTC. The encoded protein is CASSADRGLRNEQYF.

Worth noting for this clone: Other DNA sequences in this specimen translate into the identical CDR3. Here the CDR3 reads CASSVAGRGYEQYF. As DNA, the CDR3 is TGTGCCAGCAGCGTAGCGGGCCGGGGCTACGAGCAGTACTTC. V usage is TRBV9 and J usage is TRBJ2-7, with D tentatively TRBD2 (5 bases). In germline, CDR1 is SGDLS, CDR2 YYNGEE. With 0 bases removed from V and 3 bases from J, the gap between germline ends came to 10 bases. The CDR3 consists of 14 residues.

This CDR3 reads CASSATGNTEAFF. CDR3 nucleotides: TGTGCCAGCAGCGCGACAGGGAACACTGAAGCTTTCTTT. The rearrangement links TRBV5-4 to TRBJ1-1, with D perhaps TRBD1 (6 bases). Germline V gives CDR1 SGHNT, CDR2 YYREEE (reference sequence). The CDR3 totals 13 residues. Trimming shortened V by 4 bases and J by 1 base, and 8 bases separated the two germline ends.

This clone has only one observation. This chain joins TRBV6-5 and TRBJ1-1; D perhaps matches TRBD1 (6 bases). V was trimmed by 0 bases and J by 5 bases, leaving 13 bases between them. Germline CDR1 and CDR2: MNHEY and SVGAGI. This CDR3 has 15 amino acids. CDR3 in amino acids: CASSYSFTGRTEAFF. The CDR3 nucleotides read TGTGCCAGCAGTTACTCGTTCACAGGGCGGACTGAAGCTTTCTTT.

The J gene is TRBJ1-4, the V gene TRBV9; D perhaps matches TRBD1 (5 bases). The V end was cut by 4 bases, the J end by 8 bases, with 24 bases between. Germline V CDR1 and CDR2: SGDLS, YYNGEE. This CDR3 is built from 17 residues. CDR3 region: CASSSQSGGDVGEKLFF. The CDR3 nucleotides read TGTGCCAGCAGCTCCCAGAGCGGAGGGGATGTAGGAGAAAAACTGTTTTTT.

V usage is TRBV19 and J usage is TRBJ1-5, with TRBD1 identical over 7 bases. Per the germline V gene, CDR1 is LNHDA and CDR2 is SQIVND (reference sequence). J gave up 5 bases and V 3 bases, and 10 bases lay outside the gene matches. The CDR3 runs 16 residues. The CDR3 bases are TGTGCCAGTAGTATGAAGGGGGGACAGCCTCATCAGCCCCAGCATTTT. Translated: CASSMKGGQPHQPQHF.

The chain joins TRBV5-1 to TRBJ1-1; a possible D gene is TRBD1 (6 bases). Germline-derived CDR1 and CDR2 are SGHRS and YFSETQ. Between the trimmed V and J ends, which lost 0 bases and 4 bases, there was a span of 10 bases. CDR3 length: 14 amino acids. The CDR3 here is CASSLDRAPTEAFF. CDR3 nucleotides: TGCGCCAGCAGCTTGGACAGGGCGCCCACTGAAGCTTTCTTT.

The chain joins TRBV5-4 to TRBJ2-2, with 9 nucleotides matching TRBD2. This CDR3 region has 16 residues. Germline CDR1 and CDR2: SGHNT and YYREEE (reference sequence). J lost 5 bases, V lost 0 bases, and 5 bases had no gene match. The CDR3 region has the DNA TGTGCCAGCAGCTTGGAGGCTAGCGGGATGACCGGGGAGCTGTTTTTT. Translated: CASSLEASGMTGELFF.

V usage is TRBV19 and J usage is TRBJ1-1; D ambiguous. V was clipped by 4 bases and J by 5 bases, with 14 bases between them. CDR1 is LNHDA, CDR2 SQIVND, per germline (reference sequence). The CDR3 runs to 14 residues. The CDR3 DNA sequence: TGTGCCAGTAGTACGGCCGCAACAGTTACTGAAGCTTTCTTT. Translating it yields CASSTAATVTEAFF. Filled out from reference TRBV19 and TRBJ1-1, the complete variable domain reads DGGITQSPKYLFRKEGQNVTLSCEQNLNHDAMYWYRQDPGQGLRLIYYSQIVNDFQKGDIAEGYSVSREKKESFPLTVTSAQKNPTAFYLCASSTAATVTEAFFGQGTRLTVV.

In nucleotides, the CDR3 is TGTGCCAGCAGTTTAGGGAGTACCAACGAGCAGTACTTC. This sequence encodes CASSLGSTNEQYF. This rearrangement joins TRBV28 to TRBJ2-7; possibly TRBD2 for D (5 bases). Germline-derived CDR1 and CDR2 are MDHEN and SYDVKM. The CDR3 has 13 residues. V was trimmed by 2 bases and J by 5 bases, leaving 10 bases between them.

V and J are TRBV2 and TRBJ2-1, with D possibly TRBD1 on 6 matching bases. V lost 7 bases, J lost 5 bases, and 9 bases lay in between. CDR3 length: 12 amino acids. Germline assignment: CDR1 SNHLY and CDR2 FYNNEI. CDR3 protein: CASTRTDNEQFF. CDR3 in DNA: TGTGCCAGCACCCGGACAGACAATGAGCAGTTCTTC.

The chain is built from TRBV11-2 and TRBJ1-2, with a weak D call TRBD1 (6 bases). Per the germline V gene, CDR1 is SGHAT and CDR2 is FQNNGV. Trimming removed 1 base at V and 6 bases at J, with 21 bases between. CDR3 length: 17 amino acids. CDR3 sequence: CASSLGFWGGRGNGYTF. The CDR3 nucleotides are TGTGCCAGCAGCTTAGGGTTCTGGGGGGGCCGGGGAAATGGCTACACCTTC.

The gene calls are TRBV7-8 and TRBJ1-5; D possibly corresponds to TRBD1 (5 bases). Deletions cut 4 bases from V and 0 bases from J, with 16 bases between. Per the germline V gene, CDR1 is SGHVS and CDR2 is FQNEAQ. This CDR3 has 17 amino acids. The DNA of the CDR3 is TGTGCCAGCAGCTCCCGACAGAGCACTCTTAGCAATCAGCCCCAGCATTTT. This gives the protein CASSSRQSTLSNQPQHF.

The chain is built from TRBV28 and TRBJ1-2, with D unclear. With 5 bases removed from V and 5 bases from J, the gap between germline ends came to 15 bases. The CDR3 is 14 residues long. Germline CDR1 reads MDHEN; CDR2 reads SYDVKM. The CDR3 region is CASSPGSGVYGYTF. In DNA form, the CDR3 reads TGTGCCAGCAGTCCGGGATCGGGTGTGTATGGCTACACCTTC.

V is TRBV7-8 and J is TRBJ1-5, with TRBD1 matching over 7 bases. Per germline, CDR1 SGHVS and CDR2 FQNEAQ. The ends lost 2 bases at V and 5 bases at J; junction bases unmatched: 9. This CDR3 has 16 amino acids. For the CDR3, the DNA is TGTGCCAGCAGCTTAAAGCATGGACAGGCCGATCAGCCCCAGCATTTT. Its translation is CASSLKHGQADQPQHF.